A selection of T cell receptor beta chains follows, all from one sample in a study of control samples from healthy donors and cancer patients. The protocol was immunoSEQ multiplex PCR, while the TCRdb copy is restricted to in-frame clones and leaves out a portion. This sample has tens of thousands of clones, with about 81% found just once. Source material: PBMCs. Every receptor here comes from a man in his 70s with lung cancer. The CDR3 runs from the conserved cysteine through the conserved F or W. A D gene is named only where the DNA matches it firmly. The size of a clone is reported for some rows only, either as once, few or many, or as a class for expanded clones.

V	size	D	J	DNA	CDR3
TRBV7-3	-	-	TRBJ2-3	TGTGCCAGCAGCCCCGGGACTCCCCCAGATACGCAGTATTTT	CASSPGTPPDTQYF
TRBV5-5	-	-	TRBJ1-1	TGTGCCAGCAGCGCCGAGGACAGTTTCACTGAAGCTTTCTTT	CASSAEDSFTEAFF
TRBV30	-	-	TRBJ2-7	TGTGCCTGGACAGTGAATAGGAACTCCTACGAGCAGTACTTC	CAWTVNRNSYEQYF
TRBV4-1	-	-	TRBJ2-5	TGCGCCAGCAGCCAAGATAGTCGGGCTCCGGAGACCCAGTACTTC	CASSQDSRAPETQYF
TRBV30	few	-	TRBJ1-1	TGTGCCTGGAGTGTAAGTCGGCGGAACACTGAAGCTTTCTTT	CAWSVSRRNTEAFF
TRBV7-8	-	-	TRBJ1-2	TGTGCCAGCAGCTTAGACAGCTCTAGCCGAGGGAGATACACCTTC	CASSLDSSSRGRYTF
TRBV15	-	-	TRBJ1-2	TGTGCCACCAGCTTCCGGACAGAAACCTATGGCTACACCTTC	CATSFRTETYGYTF
TRBV7-3	-	-	TRBJ2-1	TGTGCCAGCAGCCGGGGGTCCTACAATGAGCAGTTCTTC	CASSRGSYNEQFF
TRBV27	-	-	TRBJ2-3	TGTGCCAGCAGTCCCAACAGGGCAGATACGCAGTATTTT	CASSPNRADTQYF
TRBV19	-	TRBD1	TRBJ2-7	TGTGCCAGTAGTAAGGCGCAGGGGGCTCACGAGCAGTACTTC	CASSKAQGAHEQYF